These 2 T cell receptor beta chains came from one sample sequenced in a study of control samples from healthy donors and cancer patients. Clones were read by immunoSEQ multiplex PCR, and TCRdb kept only the in-frame ones, dropping some. This sample yields 100,000 to 150,000 clones, of which around 92% are seen a single time; roughly 1.9% belongs to the top ten. Material: blood. The source is a woman aged 45-65 years in good health.

V usage is TRBV6-5 and J usage is TRBJ1-2; weak D call: TRBD1 (5 bases). The CDR3 consists of 12 residues. CDR1 MNHEY and CDR2 SVGAGI come from the germline V gene. The V end lost 6 bases, the J end lost 4 bases, and 9 bases lay between the germline ends. The CDR3 DNA reads TGTGCCAGCAGCCGAGACAGCTATGGCTACACCTTC. It translates to CASSRDSYGYTF.

The chain recombines TRBV19 with TRBJ2-3; 14 bases map to TRBD2. The CDR3 extends over 15 amino acids. In germline, CDR1 is LNHDA, CDR2 SQIVND (reference sequence). The V segment lost 6 bases and the J segment 6 bases; nucleotides outside the gene matches: 5. CDR3 sequence (DNA): TGTGCCAGTAGGACTAGCGGGGGGGCGCGGGATACGCAGTATTTT. This sequence encodes CASRTSGGARDTQYF.